These 21 T cell receptor beta chains were all obtained from the same sample, sequenced in a study of cytomegalovirus exposure and HLA in healthy donors. The primer mix had 60 Vbeta and 13 Jbeta primers. Data came from immunoSEQ multiplex PCR; TCRdb stores just in-frame clones and leaves some out. The repertoire holds some 130,000 clones, with roughly 77% as singletons. The sequencing input was PBMCs. The receptors derive from a man between 25 and 39 years old in good health.

The chain couples TRBV27 to TRBJ2-7; 8 nucleotides agree with TRBD2. V trimming: 3 bases; J trimming: 6 bases; junction bases outside the gene matches: 4. Germline CDR1 MNHEY, CDR2 SMNVEV (reference sequence). The CDR3 loop spans 13 amino acids. CDR3 protein: CASSFSGSGEQYF. In DNA form, the CDR3 reads TGTGCCAGCAGTTTCAGCGGGAGTGGCGAGCAGTACTTC.

V is TRBV12-1 and J is TRBJ1-5. TRBV12-1 is a recognized pseudogene. The CDR3 covers 10 residues. The CDR3: CASNRQPQHF. The CDR3 DNA reads as TGTGCCAGCAACCGGCAGCCCCAGCATTTT.

The CDR3 protein is CASSLGPGYGNTIYF. CDR3 in DNA: TGTGCCAGCAGCTTGGGCCCAGGGTATGGAAACACCATATATTTT. V usage is TRBV5-6 and J usage is TRBJ1-3, with D perhaps TRBD1 (5 bases). This CDR3 is built from 15 residues. Between the trimmed V and J ends, which lost 0 bases and 3 bases, there was a span of 10 bases. Germline V gives CDR1 SGHDT, CDR2 YYEEEE. The whole variable domain, remainder taken from reference TRBV5-6 and TRBJ1-3, is DAGVTQSPTHLIKTRGQQVTLRCSPKSGHDTVSWYQQALGQGPQFIFQYYEEEERQRGNFPDRFSGHQFPNYSSELNVNALLLGDSALYLCASSLGPGYGNTIYFGEGSWLTVV.

This rearrangement joins TRBV2 to TRBJ2-3; 13 bases agree with TRBD2. CDR3 length: 16 amino acids. Germline CDR1 SNHLY, CDR2 FYNNEI. The ends lost 6 bases at V and 2 bases at J; junction bases unmatched: 5. The CDR3 region is CASRVLAGGLTDTQYF. The CDR3 DNA follows: TGTGCCAGCAGGGTACTAGCGGGAGGGCTCACAGATACGCAGTATTTT.

This clone was seen only a few times. The chain carries TRBV14 and TRBJ2-1; D possibly corresponds to TRBD1 (5 bases). CDR1 is SGHDN and CDR2 is FVKESK in the germline V gene. V lost 1 base and J lost 2, with 12 bases in between. This CDR3 is 16 amino acids long. The CDR3 loop is CASSQGRTLTYNEQFF. The CDR3 DNA sequence: TGTGCCAGCAGCCAAGGTCGGACACTGACCTACAATGAGCAGTTCTTC. Full variable domain (rest looked up from reference TRBV14 and TRBJ2-1): EAGVTQFPSHSVIEKGQTVTLRCDPISGHDNLYWYRRVMGKEIKFLLHFVKESKQDESGMPNNRFLAERTGGTYSTLKVQPAELEDSGVYFCASSQGRTLTYNEQFFGPGTRLTVL.

The V gene is TRBV27, the J gene TRBJ1-5; 7 nucleotides align to TRBD1. CDR1 is MNHEY, CDR2 SMNVEV, per germline (reference sequence). The V gene end was trimmed by 4 bases and the J gene end by 4 bases; junction bases not matched to a gene: 7. CDR3 length equals 15 residues. The chain's CDR3 is CASSSHRGRNQPQHF. DNA of the CDR3: TGTGCCAGCAGTTCCCACAGGGGTCGAAATCAGCCCCAGCATTTT.

The chain has TRBV30 and TRBJ2-1; 8 bases are shared with TRBD2. V gave up 0 bases and J gave up 11 bases; unmatched junction bases: 6. This CDR3 has 13 amino acids. In germline, CDR1 is GTSNPN, CDR2 SVGIG (reference sequence). In nucleotides, the CDR3 is TGTGCCTGGAGTGTCGTCCGACTAGCGCAGCAGTTCTTC. Its protein product is CAWSVVRLAQQFF.

J is TRBJ1-3 and V is TRBV27; D perhaps matches TRBD1 (5 bases). Deletions cut 3 bases from V and 1 base from J, with 7 bases between. CDR3 length: 14 residues. In germline, CDR1 is MNHEY, CDR2 SMNVEV (reference sequence). CDR3 bases: TGTGCCAGCAGTTTGGGGGGGTCTGGAAACACCATATATTTT. As protein: CASSLGGSGNTIYF.

The genes are TRBV2 and TRBJ1-4; 8 bases align to TRBD1. Trimming at V came to 4 bases and at J to 8 bases, leaving 0 bases not matched to a gene. The CDR3 runs to 12 residues. Per the germline V gene, CDR1 is SNHLY and CDR2 is FYNNEI. The DNA of the CDR3 is TGTGCCAGCAGTGGGGACAGGGAAAAACTGTTTTTT. As protein: CASSGDREKLFF.

The genes are TRBV5-4 and TRBJ1-2, with D possibly matching TRBD1 (6 bases). This CDR3 comprises 16 residues. Germline CDR1 reads SGHNT; CDR2 reads YYREEE (reference sequence). Trimming pared 0 bases from V and 8 bases from J, leaving 20 bases between. CDR3 amino acids: CASSLEGRGKVWGYTF. The CDR3 coding sequence is TGTGCCAGCAGCTTGGAGGGCAGGGGAAAAGTGTGGGGCTACACCTTC.

This chain connects TRBV7-9 to TRBJ2-7; D is possibly TRBD2 (6 bases). There are 15 residues in the CDR3. V lost 4 bases to trimming and J lost 2 bases, with 15 bases between them. The germline gives CDR1 SEHNR, CDR2 FQNEAQ (reference sequence). The CDR3: CASSSPLGGAYEQYF. The DNA for the CDR3 is TGTGCCAGCAGCTCTCCTCTCGGAGGGGCCTACGAGCAGTACTTC.

J is TRBJ1-2 and V is TRBV28; no clear D. This CDR3 has 12 residues. V dropped 3 bases and J dropped 6 bases, with 8 bases sitting between them. Germline loops: CDR1 MDHEN, CDR2 SYDVKM. CDR3 loop: CASSFGGNGYTF. CDR3 nucleotide sequence: TGTGCCAGCAGTTTTGGAGGGAATGGCTACACCTTC.

There are a few counts of this clone. This rearrangement joins TRBV10-1 to TRBJ1-1; D is ambiguous. With 6 bases removed from V and 5 bases from J, the gap between germline ends came to 16 bases. From germline, CDR1 is WNHNN and CDR2 SYGVQD (reference sequence). The CDR3 is made up of 14 amino acids. DNA of the CDR3: TGCGCCAGCAGCCGCACCCCAGGCTGGACTGAAGCTTTCTTT. Translating it yields CASSRTPGWTEAFF.

The CDR3 DNA reads TGTGCCAGCAGTTACGTCGGCAGGGAGGGGAATACGCAGTATTTT. Translation gives CASSYVGREGNTQYF. This chain uses TRBV6-5 with TRBJ2-3, with 7 bases identical to TRBD2. Unmatched junction bases numbered 9, after V lost 2 bases and J lost 7 bases. The CDR3 length is 15 residues. Germline V gives CDR1 MNHEY, CDR2 SVGAGI.

The chain joins TRBV4-1 to TRBJ1-2; a possible D gene is TRBD1 (5 bases). Germline V gene lookup returns CDR1 MGHRA and CDR2 YSYEKL. The V and J ends lost 3 bases and 4 bases respectively, with 15 bases between them. The CDR3 totals 15 residues. CDR3 sequence (DNA): TGCGCCAGCAGCCATTCGGGGGTGATGGGCTATGGCTACACCTTC. Its protein product is CASSHSGVMGYGYTF.

The chain carries TRBV6-1 and TRBJ2-6; no reliable D call. Germline CDR1 MNHNS, CDR2 SASEGT. The CDR3 contains 15 residues. Trimming took 7 bases from V and 0 from J, leaving 10 bases between them. The CDR3 DNA follows: TGTGCCAGCACCTCCCAGTACTCTGGGGCCAACGTCCTGACTTTC. It yields the protein CASTSQYSGANVLTF.

The chain combines TRBV28 with TRBJ2-5; the D is unclear. The last part of the DNA fits TRBJ2-7 better; the J call may be wrong. The CDR3 has 12 amino acids. From germline, CDR1 is MDHEN and CDR2 SYDVKM. The CDR3 DNA sequence: TGTGCCAGCGGCAACAGCCTCTACGAGCAGTACTTC. This gives the protein CASGNSLYEQYF.

The V and J genes are TRBV7-2 and TRBJ1-5; D remains unclear. Trimming stripped 2 bases from V and 5 bases from J, with 7 bases between. Germline CDR1 is SGHTA and CDR2 is FQGNSA. CDR3 size: 13 residues. As DNA, the CDR3 is TGTGCCAGCAGCTTATGGCGGGATCAGCCCCAGCATTTT. Its translation is CASSLWRDQPQHF.

CDR3 nucleotides: TGTGCCAGCAGACAGGAACAATCTGCAACTAATGAAAAACTGTTTTTT. It specifies CASRQEQSATNEKLFF. The V and J genes are TRBV11-3 and TRBJ1-4; D may be TRBD1 (5 bases). Germline V gene sequence: CDR1 SGHNT, CDR2 YENEEA. Trimming removed 6 bases from V and 0 bases from J, with 14 bases in between. The CDR3 consists of 16 residues.

This rearrangement joins TRBV5-1 to TRBJ2-5, with 7 bases aligning to TRBD2. The CDR3 runs to 14 residues. V lost 1 base and J lost 4; bases outside the gene matches: 4. Germline V gene lookup returns CDR1 SGHRS and CDR2 YFSETQ. Here the CDR3 reads CASSLRAGVETQYF. CDR3 bases: TGCGCCAGCAGCTTGCGGGCGGGAGTAGAGACCCAGTACTTC.

The sample holds one count of this clone. The chain recombines TRBV5-4 with TRBJ2-5; D is unresolved. Trimming pared 0 bases from V and 11 bases from J, leaving 11 bases between. There are 12 residues in the CDR3. Germline V gene sequence: CDR1 SGHNT, CDR2 YYREEE (reference sequence). The CDR3 DNA follows: TGTGCCAGCAGCTTGGTCTTCGGTGAGCAGTACTTC. Protein sequence: CASSLVFGEQYF.